The 25 T cell receptor beta chains below were found in one sample sequenced in a study of CD8 T cells in ankylosing spondylitis. TCRdb fed the 5' RACE reads into MiXCR, producing one record per CDR3 protein. There are around 490,000 distinct CDR3 sequences in the sample; about 5.7% occur only once, and roughly 3.3% lies in the top ten. The study's findings and limits: Fewer than ten highly homologous variants made up a TCR beta motif that seemed to typify ankylosing spondylitis blood.

For these receptors, no antigen is known. The sample consisted of blood, either unsorted or a sorted T cell fraction (not recorded which). Receptors originate from a male donor with ankylosing spondylitis.

Of note for this clonotype: One base away lies a much larger clone, so this may be a sequencing read error. The chain is built from TRBV30 and TRBJ2-7, with 8 positions matching TRBD1. V lost 2 bases to trimming and J lost 10 bases; unmatched junction nucleotides: 13. The CDR3 is 14 amino acids. CDR1 is GTSNPN and CDR2 is SVGIG in the germline V gene (reference sequence). The CDR3 region has the DNA TGTGCCTGGAGTTACAGGGGGTCCTCTAGCGACCAGTACTTC. As protein: CAWSYRGSSSDQYF.

This clonotype was observed at least ten times. The rearrangement uses TRBV5-1 and TRBJ2-1, with D uncertain. The CDR3 is made up of 15 amino acids. CDR1 SGHRS and CDR2 YFSETQ come from the germline V gene. V lost 0 bases and J lost 3, with 10 bases in between. The CDR3 sequence: CASSLARTDYNEQFF. In DNA, the CDR3 is TGCGCCAGCAGCTTGGCCAGGACCGACTACAATGAGCAGTTCTTC.

This clonotype has a count of ten or more. The chain couples TRBV5-1 to TRBJ1-2, with 9 bases that match TRBD1. V dropped 3 bases and J dropped 7; count of bases not matched to a gene: 10. There are 15 residues in the CDR3. Germline V gives CDR1 SGHRS, CDR2 YFSETQ. The CDR3, as DNA: TGCGCCAGCAGCTCTCAAACAGGGGGCTTTCTTGGCTACACCTTC. This codes for CASSSQTGGFLGYTF.

This clonotype occurred many times. The J gene is TRBJ2-1, the V gene TRBV6-1; 7 nucleotides align to TRBD2. The ends lost 5 bases at V and 2 bases at J; junction bases unmatched: 6. The CDR3 is 15 amino acids. Germline-derived CDR1 and CDR2 are MNHNS and SASEGT. The CDR3 sequence: CASSKLAFAYNEQFF. The DNA for the CDR3 is TGTGCCAGCAGTAAACTAGCGTTTGCCTACAATGAGCAGTTCTTC.

This clonotype showed up just a few times. The V call is TRBV5-1, the J call TRBJ1-4; D gene ambiguous. V lost 0 bases and J 5 bases, leaving 8 bases between the germline ends. This CDR3 region has 14 residues. CDR1 is SGHRS, CDR2 YFSETQ, per germline. CDR3 loop: CASSLVFRNEKLFF. As DNA, the CDR3 is TGCGCCAGCAGCTTGGTTTTCAGGAATGAAAAACTGTTTTTT.

This clonotype was seen repeatedly, ten times or more. The gene calls are TRBV28 and TRBJ1-1; D is perhaps TRBD1 (5 bases). Trimming stripped 5 bases from V and 1 base from J, with 11 bases between. The CDR3 length is 14 residues. Germline V gene lookup returns CDR1 MDHEN and CDR2 SYDVKM. The CDR3: CASSLPGRNTEAFF. The CDR3 region has the DNA TGTGCCAGCAGTCTCCCGGGACGGAACACTGAAGCTTTCTTT.

This clonotype came up many times. The chain joins TRBV7-2 to TRBJ2-7; 8 nucleotides align to TRBD1. After removal of 1 base from V and 3 bases from J, the junction contained 2 bases not matched to a gene. The CDR3 has 14 amino acids. Germline values: CDR1 SGHTA, CDR2 FQGNSA. The CDR3 nucleotides are TGTGCCAGCAGCTTAGTGGGGACAGGCTACGAGCAGTACTTC. Amino acid sequence: CASSLVGTGYEQYF.

This clonotype was detected many times. Written as DNA, the CDR3 is TGTGCCAGCAGCTCGCCGGGACTAGCGGGAGACAATGAGCAGTTCTTC. Amino acid sequence: CASSSPGLAGDNEQFF. This chain connects TRBV7-8 to TRBJ2-1; 14 nucleotides align to TRBD2. The V segment lost 4 bases and the J segment 5 bases; nucleotides outside the gene matches: 4. The CDR3 has 16 amino acids. Germline CDR1 is SGHVS and CDR2 is FQNEAQ.

In this sample, this clonotype turned up a few times. J is TRBJ1-3 and V is TRBV25-1; D is ambiguous. Germline lookup yields CDR1 MGHDK and CDR2 SYGVNS. Trimming removed 2 bases from V and 0 bases from J, with 20 bases in between. The CDR3 runs to 19 residues. The CDR3 is CASSEHHGVGLHSGNTIYF. CDR3 sequence (DNA): TGTGCCAGCAGTGAACATCACGGAGTAGGACTCCACTCTGGAAACACCATATATTTT.

This clonotype occurred many times. The chain has TRBV5-1 and TRBJ1-2; 10 nucleotides match TRBD1. Trimming at V came to 0 bases and at J to 5 bases, leaving 4 bases not matched to a gene. CDR3 length: 15 residues. Germline CDR1 is SGHRS and CDR2 is YFSETQ. CDR3 amino acids: CASSLAGQGEYGYTF. DNA of the CDR3: TGCGCCAGCAGCTTGGCAGGACAGGGGGAGTATGGCTACACCTTC. Full variable domain (outside the CDR3, taken from reference TRBV5-1 and TRBJ1-2): KAGVTQTPRYLIKTRGQQVTLSCSPISGHRSVSWYQQTPGQGLQFLFEYFSETQRNKGNFPGRFSGRQFSNSRSEMNVSTLELGDSALYLCASSLAGQGEYGYTFGSGTRLTVV.

This clonotype was seen at least ten times. This chain links TRBV24-1 with TRBJ2-3; D is perhaps TRBD1 or TRBD2 (5 bases each). Per germline, CDR1 KGHDR and CDR2 SFDVKD. The CDR3 sequence is 15 residues long. V lost 5 bases and J 2 bases, leaving 13 bases between the germline ends. The CDR3 DNA follows: TGTGCCACCAGTGTCGGGGCGTCTTTCACAGATACGCAGTATTTT. Encoded protein: CATSVGASFTDTQYF.

This clonotype appeared once. A much larger clone lies one base from this, so it may be a read error. The chain is built from TRBV29-1 and TRBJ2-4; TRBD2 might be the D (5 bases). CDR3 length: 13 residues. Per germline, CDR1 SQVTM and CDR2 ANQGSEA. The V gene lost 7 bases and the J gene lost 3 bases, with 13 bases spanning the gap. DNA of the CDR3: TGCAGCGGCAGGCCGGAGGTCAAAAACATTCAGTACTTC. Translated, it gives CSGRPEVKNIQYF.

J is TRBJ2-3 and V is TRBV10-1, with D hard to call. This CDR3 has 16 residues. Germline CDR1 WNHNN, CDR2 SYGVQD (reference sequence). The V gene lost 5 bases and the J gene lost 2 bases, with 17 bases spanning the gap. DNA for the CDR3: TGCGCCAGCAGTAAGAGAGAAGGTGGTCCCACAGATACGCAGTATTTT. It encodes CASSKREGGPTDTQYF.

The sample holds many counts of this clonotype. This chain connects TRBV5-1 to TRBJ2-6; no definite D call. V was cut by 4 bases and J by 1 base, with 6 bases left in between. Germline CDR1 reads SGHRS; CDR2 reads YFSETQ. This CDR3 has 14 amino acids. The CDR3 coding sequence is TGCGCCAGCAGCCAGGATTCTGGGGCCAACGTCCTGACTTTC. Translated, it gives CASSQDSGANVLTF.

The gene calls are TRBV7-9 and TRBJ2-1; TRBD2 aligns across 7 bases. V trimming: 5 bases; J trimming: 7 bases; junction bases outside the gene matches: 8. The CDR3 spans 14 residues. Per the germline V gene, CDR1 is SEHNR and CDR2 is FQNEAQ (reference sequence). CDR3 in DNA: TGTGCCAGCAGCCCTGGCCCGGGACTAAATGAGCAGTTCTTC. Protein product: CASSPGPGLNEQFF.

This clonotype was observed many times. The CDR3 DNA sequence: TGCAGTGCCAATCGGGCCAGCGGGAACACCGGGGAGCTGTTTTTT. Translation gives CSANRASGNTGELFF. This rearrangement joins TRBV20-1 to TRBJ2-2; a possible D gene is TRBD2 (5 bases). Germline values: CDR1 DFQATT, CDR2 SNEGSKA (reference sequence). The V end was cut by 6 bases, the J end by 1 base, with 15 bases between. This CDR3 has 15 residues.

This clonotype was recorded many times. The V and J genes are TRBV12-3 or TRBV12-4 and TRBJ1-1, with 11 bases fitting TRBD1. The CDR3 covers 16 residues. V shed 5 bases and J 10 bases; nucleotides not matched to a gene: 15. The CDR3 nucleotides read TGTGCCAGCAGTGCCCGGACAGGGGGCCTTGATTTGGGAGCTTTCTTT. It encodes CASSARTGGLDLGAFF.

This CDR3 reads CSVGFSGRRETQYF. DNA for the CDR3: TGCAGCGTTGGTTTCAGCGGGAGGAGGGAGACCCAGTACTTC. This chain joins TRBV29-1 and TRBJ2-5; TRBD2 matches 9 bases. Per the germline V gene, CDR1 is SQVTM and CDR2 is ANQGSEA. This CDR3 has 14 residues. V lost 4 bases, J lost 5 bases, and 8 bases stayed unmatched. The full variable domain, rest sourced from reference TRBV29-1 and TRBJ2-5, is SAVISQKPSRDICQRGTSLTIQCQVDSQVTMMFWYRQQPGQSLTLIATANQGSEATYESGFVIDKFPISRPNLTFSTLTVSNMSPEDSSIYLCSVGFSGRRETQYFGPGTRLLVL.

In its sample, this clonotype was seen many times. The chain links TRBV27 to TRBJ1-1; D is ambiguous. Germline-derived CDR1 and CDR2 are MNHEY and SMNVEV (reference sequence). Deletions cut 3 bases from V and 3 bases from J, with 8 bases between. The CDR3 loop spans 13 amino acids. CDR3 bases: TGTGCCAGCAGTTTGTCGGAATACACTGAAGCTTTCTTT. Translated, it gives CASSLSEYTEAFF.

This clonotype was seen at least ten times. The chain uses TRBV28 and TRBJ1-1; 11 bases align to TRBD1. Germline V gene lookup returns CDR1 MDHEN and CDR2 SYDVKM. CDR3 length: 15 residues. J gave up 4 bases and V 5 bases, and 6 bases lay outside the gene matches. CDR3 nucleotide sequence: TGTGCCAGCAGTCAACCCGGGACAGGGGGCACTGAAGCTTTCTTT. Its protein is CASSQPGTGGTEAFF. Looking up the rest from reference TRBV28 and TRBJ1-1 gives the full variable domain: DVKVTQSSRYLVKRTGEKVFLECVQDMDHENMFWYRQDPGLGLRLIYFSYDVKMKEKGDIPEGYSVSREKKERFSLILESASTNQTSMYLCASSQPGTGGTEAFFGQGTRLTVV.

The V gene is TRBV3-1, the J gene TRBJ1-1, with D possibly matching TRBD1 (5 bases). V lost 5 bases to trimming and J lost 1 base, with 11 bases between them. Germline V gene lookup returns CDR1 LGHDT and CDR2 YNNKEL (reference sequence). The CDR3 length is 14 residues. In DNA form, the CDR3 reads TGTGCCAGCAGCACCCGGGACGGGAACACTGAAGCTTTCTTT. This encodes CASSTRDGNTEAFF.

This clonotype was detected many times. The chain combines TRBV10-3 with TRBJ2-1; 7 positions agree with TRBD1. Unmatched junction bases numbered 3, after V lost 4 bases and J lost 0 bases. This CDR3 contains 15 residues. Germline V CDR1 and CDR2: ENHRY, SYGVKD. CDR3 DNA sequence: TGTGCCATCAGTGCTAGGGGGCCCTCCTACAATGAGCAGTTCTTC. Translation gives CAISARGPSYNEQFF.

There are many counts of this clonotype. The genes are TRBV4-2 and TRBJ1-2; no firm D call. The V end was cut by 6 bases, the J end by 4 bases, with 15 bases between. This CDR3 has 14 amino acids. Germline assignment: CDR1 LGHNA and CDR2 YNFKEQ. Here the CDR3 reads CASSREVGSYGYTF. CDR3 DNA sequence: TGTGCCAGCAGTCGGGAAGTGGGCTCCTATGGCTACACCTTC.

Worth noting for this clonotype: A much larger clone lies one base from this, so it may be a read error. The CDR3 ends on some other residue instead of the conserved phenylalanine or tryptophan, so this is likely a read error. CDR3 in amino acids: CASGSVRTSGYEQYL. CDR3 bases: TGTGCCAGCGGGTCCGTGAGGACTAGCGGGTACGAGCAGTACCTC. V usage is TRBV6-2 or TRBV6-3 and J usage is TRBJ2-7; 11 bases are a match to TRBD2. CDR1 is MNHEY, CDR2 SVGEGT, per germline. The length of the CDR3 is 15 residues. V lost 8 bases, J lost 4 bases, and 10 bases stayed unmatched.

Turning to this clonotype: Relative to the germline gene, one junction end is altered; a read error may explain this. J is TRBJ2-1 and V is TRBV7-7, with 11 positions matching TRBD2. The CDR3 contains 14 residues. Germline CDR1 and CDR2: SSHAT and FNYEAQ (reference sequence). The CDR3 loop reads CASSSGTSGFEQFF. CDR3 in DNA: TGTGCTAGCAGCTCAGGGACTAGCGGTTTTGAGCAGTTCTTC.